This record looks at one T cell receptor (beta chain) sequence and its context. The data originate from a study of blood T cell repertoires in COVID-19. Study in general: Sites in the United States, Italy and Spain provided acute and convalescent COVID-19 samples. PBMCs, B-cell-depleted T cells, or T cells provided the cDNA or gDNA that made up the material.

In germline, CDR1 is SEHNR, CDR2 FQNEAQ (reference sequence). The CDR3 is made up of 12 amino acids. The germline V and J ends were trimmed by 5 bases and 8 bases, with 11 bases remaining between them. Per the study methods: Amplification of reference gene primers provided the estimated nucleated cell counts. Profiling relied on immunoSEQ multiplex PCR, and the TCRdb table lists in-frame clones only, not all of them. That table supplies the V and J calls and clone size; D and trimming were determined from the DNA. The sample carries under 200,000 clones, around 85% recorded once. The TCR sequence derives from an elderly woman with COVID-19, enrolled during active disease. The V gene is TRBV7-9, the J gene TRBJ2-3, with D unclear. Source material: peripheral blood. The CDR3: CASSERLGTQYF. The CDR3 DNA sequence: TGTGCCAGCAGCGAAAGACTGGGTACGCAGTATTTT.